The 17 T cell receptor beta chains listed next were all sequenced from one sample in a study of T cell repertoires in ileal Crohn's disease. Generated by immunoSEQ multiplex PCR, the TCRdb table keeps only in-frame clones and is missing some. The sample yields tens of thousands of clones, around 80% seen once. Sequencing was carried out using ileal tissue. These receptors were obtained from an adult with Crohn's disease.

The sample holds a few counts of this clone. The chain is built from TRBV11-3 and TRBJ2-5; tentative D call: TRBD1 (5 bases). The CDR3 covers 13 residues. Trimming stripped 1 base from V and 4 bases from J, with 7 bases between. From germline, CDR1 is SGHNT and CDR2 YENEEA. In DNA, the CDR3 is TGTGCCAGCAGCTTAGGGGGCAGAGAGACCCAGTACTTC. Protein sequence: CASSLGGRETQYF. Based on the CDR3 plus reference TRBV11-3 and TRBJ2-5, the full variable domain is EAGVVQSPRYKIIEKKQPVAFWCNPISGHNTLYWYLQNLGQGPELLIRYENEEAVDDSQLPKDRFSAERLKGVDSTLKIQPAELGDSAVYLCASSLGGRETQYFGPGTRLLVL.

The chain has TRBV7-9 and TRBJ1-5; D is possibly TRBD1 (6 bases). This CDR3 has 18 amino acids. Germline V gene lookup returns CDR1 SEHNR and CDR2 FQNEAQ (reference sequence). V lost 5 bases to trimming and J lost 2 bases, with 22 bases between them. CDR3 protein: CASSPQGLGGGGNQPQHF. The CDR3 DNA sequence: TGTGCCAGCAGCCCTCAAGGGTTGGGAGGGGGGGGCAATCAGCCCCAGCATTTT.

This chain connects TRBV30 to TRBJ2-3; 8 bases line up with TRBD2. Germline CDR1 GTSNPN, CDR2 SVGIG (reference sequence). The ends lost 3 bases at V and 4 bases at J; junction bases unmatched: 9. CDR3 length: 15 amino acids. The CDR3 DNA reads TGTGCCTGGAGAGAGCGGGGGATTAGGGCAGATACGCAGTATTTT. Translating gives CAWRERGIRADTQYF.

The chain carries TRBV7-9 and TRBJ1-2, with D possibly being TRBD1 (5 bases). This CDR3 is built from 15 residues. The V end lost 5 bases, the J end lost 7 bases, and 20 bases lay between the germline ends. The germline CDR1 and CDR2 sequences are SEHNR and FQNEAQ (reference sequence). For the CDR3, the DNA is TGTGCCAGCAGCCAGAGAGGGGAGGCCCTGGGTGGCTACACCTTC. Translating it yields CASSQRGEALGGYTF. Variable domain in full (rest from reference TRBV7-9 and TRBJ1-2): DTGVSQNPRHKITKRGQNVTFRCDPISEHNRLYWYRQTLGQGPEFLTYFQNEAQLEKSRLLSDRFSAERPKGSFSTLEIQRTEQGDSAMYLCASSQRGEALGGYTFGSGTRLTVV.

This clone showed up just once. For the CDR3, the DNA is TGTGCCAGCTCACCAAGCCAGGGAACAGATACGCAGTATTTT. It yields the protein CASSPSQGTDTQYF. The chain has TRBV18 and TRBJ2-3; a weak D match, TRBD1 (5 bases). CDR1 is KGHSH, CDR2 LQKENI, per germline. CDR3 length equals 14 residues. With 2 bases removed from V and 3 bases from J, the gap between germline ends came to 9 bases.

The chain couples TRBV9 to TRBJ1-2, with 8 bases aligning to TRBD1. V gave up 4 bases and J gave up 7 bases; unmatched junction bases: 9. Germline CDR1 reads SGDLS; CDR2 reads YYNGEE. The CDR3 contains 14 residues. CDR3 residues: CASSLTTGDGGYTF. CDR3 DNA: TGTGCCAGCAGCCTGACGACAGGGGATGGTGGCTACACCTTC.

This clone was observed a handful of times. The J gene is TRBJ2-3, the V gene TRBV14; D ambiguous. Trimming pared 4 bases from V and 0 bases from J, leaving 8 bases between. This CDR3 is built from 14 residues. Germline CDR1 SGHDN, CDR2 FVKESK. CDR3 sequence reads: CASSLSRSTDTQYF. The DNA for the CDR3 is TGTGCCAGCAGCCTTTCTAGAAGCACAGATACGCAGTATTTT.

The chain is built from TRBV6-1 and TRBJ2-7, with a tentative D call TRBD1 (5 bases). The CDR3 covers 12 residues. Trimming removed 10 bases from V and 3 bases from J, with 13 bases in between. Germline lookup yields CDR1 MNHNS and CDR2 SASEGT. CDR3 nucleotide sequence: TGTGCCACGGGCAGGGCCCTCTACGAGCAGTACTTC. Its protein product is CATGRALYEQYF.

This clone has just one count. This chain uses TRBV5-4 with TRBJ2-1; D is perhaps TRBD1 (6 bases). The germline CDR1 and CDR2 sequences are SGHNT and YYREEE (reference sequence). The CDR3 sequence is 18 residues long. V lost 0 bases, J lost 6 bases, and 22 bases lay in between. The CDR3 spells CASSLAHGTGSLGNEQFF. The CDR3 nucleotides read TGTGCCAGCAGCTTGGCACATGGAACAGGGTCCCTAGGCAATGAGCAGTTCTTC.

This chain links TRBV2 with TRBJ1-2; TRBD1 matches at 8 bases. The CDR3 sequence is 12 residues long. The germline V gene has CDR1 SNHLY and CDR2 FYNNEI. Unmatched junction bases numbered 4, after V lost 6 bases and J lost 7 bases. In nucleotides, the CDR3 is TGTGCCAGCAGCGTCGACAGGGGTGGCTACACCTTC. Translated, it gives CASSVDRGGYTF. The whole variable domain, filled in from reference TRBV2 and TRBJ1-2, reads EPEVTQTPSHQVTQMGQEVILRCVPISNHLYFYWYRQILGQKVEFLVSFYNNEISEKSEIFDDQFSVERPDGSNFTLKIRSTKLEDSAMYFCASSVDRGGYTFGSGTRLTVV.

The chain uses TRBV6-5 and TRBJ1-2; 10 bases line up with TRBD1. Trimming cost V 6 bases and J 3 bases; bases outside gene matches: 7. The CDR3 length is 15 residues. Germline CDR1 and CDR2: MNHEY and SVGAGI. The DNA for the CDR3 is TGTGCCAGCAGGCCGGGACAGGGGTATCACTATGGCTACACCTTC. Encoded protein: CASRPGQGYHYGYTF.

This clone was detected a few times. J is TRBJ1-2 and V is TRBV15; D is unclear. CDR1 LNHNV and CDR2 YYDKDF come from the germline V gene (reference sequence). Trimming took off 0 bases at V and 8 bases at J, with 13 bases between the two ends. The CDR3 has 14 amino acids. The CDR3 protein is CATSREGGVGGYTF. The DNA of the CDR3 is TGTGCCACCAGCAGAGAGGGCGGGGTCGGAGGCTACACCTTC.

The chain employs TRBV5-4 and TRBJ2-3; D call uncertain. The CDR3 loop spans 13 amino acids. Germline values: CDR1 SGHNT, CDR2 YYREEE (reference sequence). The ends were cut back, 8 bases at V and 5 bases at J, with 15 bases in the middle. The CDR3 nucleotides read TGTGCCAGTAAGAATGTGTCCGGAGATACGCAGTATTTT. This sequence encodes CASKNVSGDTQYF.

The V and J genes are TRBV7-3 and TRBJ1-1, with D uncertain. Germline CDR1 and CDR2: SGHTA and FQGTGA. Deletions cut 0 bases from V and 1 base from J, with 6 bases between. The length of the CDR3 is 14 residues. CDR3 sequence reads: CASSLTGRNTEAFF. CDR3 sequence (DNA): TGTGCCAGCAGCTTAACTGGGCGGAACACTGAAGCTTTCTTT.

As DNA, the CDR3 is TGTGCCAGCAGTCTGGACAGGGGCGCTAACTATGGCTACACCTTC. This gives the protein CASSLDRGANYGYTF. The chain recombines TRBV6-1 with TRBJ1-2, with 9 bases identical to TRBD1. V lost 5 bases, J lost 0 bases, and 4 bases stayed unmatched. Germline CDR1 and CDR2: MNHNS and SASEGT. The CDR3 has 15 amino acids.

This chain joins TRBV7-9 and TRBJ1-4; 8 nucleotides align to TRBD1. Germline-derived CDR1 and CDR2 are SEHNR and FQNEAQ (reference sequence). The CDR3 runs 17 residues. J gave up 2 bases and V 5 bases, and 10 bases lay outside the gene matches. CDR3 residues: CASSPNRGGKTNEKLFF. DNA of the CDR3: TGTGCCAGCAGCCCCAACAGGGGGGGAAAGACTAATGAAAAACTGTTTTTT.

The genes are TRBV18 and TRBJ1-3; TRBD1 is a possible D gene (6 bases). The V and J ends lost 5 bases and 2 bases respectively, with 13 bases between them. Germline V gives CDR1 KGHSH, CDR2 LQKENI. The CDR3 sequence is 15 residues long. The CDR3 DNA reads TGTGCCAGCTCAAGCACAGGGCTTACTGGAAACACCATATATTTT. Amino acid sequence: CASSSTGLTGNTIYF. The full variable domain, its missing parts supplied by reference TRBV18 and TRBJ1-3, is NAGVMQNPRHLVRRRGQEARLRCSPMKGHSHVYWYRQLPEEGLKFMVYLQKENIIDESGMPKERFSAEFPKEGPSILRIQQVVRGDSAAYFCASSSTGLTGNTIYFGEGSWLTVV.